This T cell receptor beta chain was sequenced for a study of OX40 agonist ivuxolimab in advanced cancers. The overall study: Ivuxolimab is an agonistic anti-OX40 (CD134) antibody, and patients were treated with it.

Whole-study results and caveats: Circulating CD4+ and CD8+ T cells showed clonal expansion by week 6 at 0.1 to 3.0 mg/kg. Patients with a partial response at 0.1-3.0 mg/kg had among the lowest clonal expansion.

Regarding this clone: Its target is unknown.

This CDR3 is built from 13 residues. V shed 6 bases, J shed 5 bases, and the junction held 5 bases outside the gene matches. Germline CDR1 is MDHEN and CDR2 is SYDVKM. The table came from immunoSEQ multiplex PCR; TCRdb's copy has only in-frame clones and leaves some out. In the table there are tens of thousands of clones, roughly 90% of which are singletons. This TCR came from an adult with an advanced solid tumor such as melanoma, head and neck, liver or kidney cancer. V usage is TRBV28 and J usage is TRBJ1-1; TRBD1 matches 8 bases. The sample was CD4+ or CD8+ T cells sorted from blood, taken in a trial of the OX40 agonist ivuxolimab. The CDR3 DNA sequence: TGTGCCAGCAGAGACAGGGGACGAACTGAAGCTTTCTTT. Its translation: CASRDRGRTEAFF.